The 12 T cell receptor beta chains given below trace back to one sample, sequenced in a study of blood T cell repertoires in COVID-19. The method was immunoSEQ multiplex PCR; TCRdb's version includes in-frame clones alone and lacks a portion of them. The table has 350,000 or so clones, roughly 89% seen once. Sequenced sample: peripheral blood. Receptor source: a woman aged 60 to 75 with COVID-19, enrolled during active disease.

This clone has a single count. The V and J genes are TRBV19 and TRBJ1-2, with 12 positions matching TRBD1. Germline V gene lookup returns CDR1 LNHDA and CDR2 SQIVND (reference sequence). The CDR3 is made up of 19 amino acids. Unmatched junction bases numbered 17, after V lost 7 bases and J lost 2 bases. The CDR3 spells CASKFNAVGQGAKNYGYTF. CDR3 sequence (DNA): TGTGCCAGTAAATTTAATGCTGTGGGACAGGGGGCGAAGAACTATGGCTACACCTTC.

V usage is TRBV30 and J usage is TRBJ1-5; TRBD1 matches at 7 bases. V gave up 2 bases and J gave up 2 bases; unmatched junction bases: 6. Looked up from germline, CDR1 is GTSNPN and CDR2 is SVGIG (reference sequence). The CDR3 sequence is 15 residues long. The CDR3 DNA reads TGTGCCTGGAGTCCGACAGGGTTCGGCAATCAGCCCCAGCATTTT. This codes for CAWSPTGFGNQPQHF.

The J gene is TRBJ1-2, the V gene TRBV3-1 (or the pseudogene TRBV3-2); D unclear. This CDR3 contains 12 residues. With 0 bases removed from V and 7 bases from J, the gap between germline ends came to 6 bases. Germline V gene lookup returns CDR1 LGHDT and CDR2 YNNKEL (reference sequence). CDR3 residues: CASSQDFRGYTF. The CDR3 nucleotides are TGTGCCAGCAGCCAAGATTTTCGTGGCTACACCTTC.

The chain employs TRBV2 and TRBJ1-5; the D is unclear. Germline CDR1 SNHLY, CDR2 FYNNEI. V shed 8 bases and J shed 4 bases, with 12 bases lying between them. The CDR3 runs to 13 residues. Here the CDR3 DNA reads TGTGCCAGCTCGGCGGAATGGAATCAGCCCCAGCATTTT. Residues: CASSAEWNQPQHF.

The V gene is TRBV19, the J gene TRBJ1-5, with 10 bases matching TRBD1. Germline V CDR1 and CDR2: LNHDA, SQIVND (reference sequence). The CDR3 runs 16 residues. V lost 8 bases to trimming and J lost 2 bases; unmatched junction nucleotides: 9. This chain's CDR3 is CASDPGQGIGNQPQHF. In DNA form, the CDR3 reads TGTGCCAGTGATCCGGGACAGGGGATCGGCAATCAGCCCCAGCATTTT. Supplemented by reference TRBV19 and TRBJ1-5, the full variable domain reads DGGITQSPKYLFRKEGQNVTLSCEQNLNHDAMYWYRQDPGQGLRLIYYSQIVNDFQKGDIAEGYSVSREKKESFPLTVTSAQKNPTAFYLCASDPGQGIGNQPQHFGDGTRLSIL.

The chain couples TRBV5-6 to TRBJ1-1, with D perhaps matching TRBD1 (5 bases). V lost 3 bases, J lost 1 base, and 7 bases lay in between. The germline gives CDR1 SGHDT, CDR2 YYEEEE. This CDR3 comprises 13 residues. The CDR3: CASSWGENTEAFF. Written as DNA, the CDR3 is TGTGCCAGCAGCTGGGGGGAGAACACTGAAGCTTTCTTT.

CDR3 residues: CASKSEGASTEAFF. The CDR3 nucleotides read TGTGCCAGCAAATCGGAGGGGGCGAGCACTGAAGCTTTCTTT. The chain recombines TRBV28 with TRBJ1-1; 7 nucleotides align to TRBD1. In germline, CDR1 is MDHEN, CDR2 SYDVKM. This CDR3 contains 14 residues. Trimming removed 7 bases from V and 4 bases from J; junction bases left unmatched: 9.

The V gene is TRBV6-5, the J gene TRBJ1-1; D possibly corresponds to TRBD1 (5 bases). Germline V gene data show CDR1 as MNHEY and CDR2 as SVGAGI. V was trimmed by 0 bases and J by 1 base, leaving 9 bases between them. The CDR3 covers 15 residues. CDR3 in DNA: TGTGCCAGCAGTTACTCGCGGGACGCGAACACTGAAGCTTTCTTT. Amino acids: CASSYSRDANTEAFF.

The V and J genes are TRBV4-1 and TRBJ1-2, with 7 positions matching TRBD1. Germline V gene sequence: CDR1 MGHRA, CDR2 YSYEKL. The CDR3 loop spans 15 amino acids. Trimming at V came to 3 bases and at J to 3 bases, leaving 7 bases not matched to a gene. CDR3 amino acids: CASSQGTAVHYGYTF. Written as DNA, the CDR3 is TGCGCCAGCAGCCAGGGGACAGCAGTACACTATGGCTACACCTTC.

This chain joins TRBV5-6 and TRBJ2-5; 9 nucleotides line up with TRBD2. CDR1 and CDR2 (germline): SGHDT, YYEEEE. The CDR3 extends over 16 amino acids. After removal of 4 bases from V and 1 base from J, the junction contained 8 bases not matched to a gene. The CDR3 bases are TGTGCCAGCAGCGGGCGGAGCGGGGGGTTCCAAGAGACCCAGTACTTC. This translates into CASSGRSGGFQETQYF.

This clone was seen a few times. The chain has TRBV9 and TRBJ1-4; unclear D gene. Germline CDR1 is SGDLS and CDR2 is YYNGEE. V was trimmed by 0 bases and J by 7 bases, leaving 13 bases between them. This CDR3 is 15 amino acids long. The CDR3 here is CASSVGPPYGEKLFF. The CDR3 bases are TGTGCCAGCAGCGTAGGGCCCCCATATGGTGAAAAACTGTTTTTT.

This clone appeared once. The V and J genes are TRBV5-1 and TRBJ2-2, with a weak D call TRBD2 (5 bases). With 2 bases removed from V and 6 bases from J, the gap between germline ends came to 14 bases. CDR1 and CDR2 (germline): SGHRS, YFSETQ. There are 15 residues in the CDR3. DNA for the CDR3: TGCGCCAGCAGCTTACTGCCGGGGAGAGCCGGGGAGCTGTTTTTT. Amino acids: CASSLLPGRAGELFF.